A selection of T cell receptor beta chains follows, all from one sample in a study of radiation and T cells in renal cell carcinoma. The table came from immunoSEQ multiplex PCR; TCRdb's copy has only in-frame clones and leaves some out. The sample carries approximately 110,000 clones, approximately 80% recorded once. Source: blood, taken from a patient whose treatment included radiotherapy and nephrectomy. The receptors here all came from a woman between 55 and 75 years old with renal cell carcinoma. Each CDR3 is given with its conserved first and last residue. A D gene is named only where the DNA matches it firmly. Clone size is stated in some rows and not others, as once, few, many or a class when expanded.

d_call	j_call	clone_size	v_call	cdr3_nt	cdr3_aa
-	TRBJ2-7	-	TRBV5-8	TGTGCCAGCAGCTTGGCCCCGGACACCTCCTACGAGCAGTACTTC	CASSLAPDTSYEQYF
-	TRBJ1-2	-	TRBV6-5	TGTGCCAGCAGTTACTCTCTTTATGGGAACTATGGCTACACCTTC	CASSYSLYGNYGYTF
-	TRBJ1-1	-	TRBV28	TGTGCCAGCAGTCCCCGGGGAGGGGCAATGAACACTGAAGCTTTCTTT	CASSPRGGAMNTEAFF
TRBD1	TRBJ2-1	-	TRBV6-6	TGTGCCAGCAGTTACTCGAGGGACAGAAATGAGCAGTTCTTC	CASSYSRDRNEQFF
-	TRBJ2-3	-	TRBV6-5	TGTGCCAGCAGTCGGCAGAGCACAGATACGCAGTATTTT	CASSRQSTDTQYF
-	TRBJ1-2	-	TRBV6-5	TGTGCCAGCAGTGACTCAGATAACTATGGCTACACCTTC	CASSDSDNYGYTF
-	TRBJ2-5	-	TRBV5-4	TGTGCCAGCAGCTTGGCTGTCGGCAGGGTCCAAGAGACCCAGTACTTC	CASSLAVGRVQETQYF
TRBD1	TRBJ1-1	-	TRBV7-2	TGTGCCAGCAGCGCCCCCGGGACAGGGTTTCCCAACACTGAAGCTTTCTTT	CASSAPGTGFPNTEAFF
TRBD2	TRBJ2-7	-	TRBV15	TGTGCCACCAGCAGAGACGTCGTAGCGGGAGGGTCCTACGAGCAGTACTTC	CATSRDVVAGGSYEQYF
-	TRBJ2-7	-	TRBV6-5	TGTGCCAGCAGTTCGACAGCCCTCTCCTACGAGCAGTACTTC	CASSSTALSYEQYF
TRBD1	TRBJ1-1	few	TRBV29-1	TGCAGCGTTGAAAAGAGACAGGGGGCATGGGAAGCTTTCTTT	CSVEKRQGAWEAFF
-	TRBJ2-2	-	TRBV10-3	TGTGCCAGCAGAGAGGCGAACACCGGGGAGCTGTTTTTT	CASREANTGELFF
TRBD1	TRBJ2-1	-	TRBV28	TGTGCCAGCAGTACCCGGGACAGCGGCTCCTACAATGAGCAGTTCTTC	CASSTRDSGSYNEQFF
-	TRBJ1-5	-	TRBV19	TGTGCCAGTAGTATTAGGGATCAGCCCCAGCATTTT	CASSIRDQPQHF
TRBD1	TRBJ1-2	-	TRBV9	TGTGCCAGCAGCGTAGGGACAGGGGCTTATGGCTACACCTTC	CASSVGTGAYGYTF
-	TRBJ2-1	-	TRBV19	TGTGCCAGTAGTATTGGTGGATACAATGAGCAGTTCTTC	CASSIGGYNEQFF
-	TRBJ1-1	-	TRBV7-2	TGTGCCAGCAGCGCCATTATGGACACTGAAGCTTTCTTT	CASSAIMDTEAFF
-	TRBJ2-6	-	TRBV27	TGTGCCAGCAGTTTACAGGGTTGGGCAGGGGCCAACGTCCTGACTTTC	CASSLQGWAGANVLTF
TRBD2	TRBJ2-7	-	TRBV15	TGTGCCACCAGCAGTGAACCACCTGTAGCGGGAGCAGGCGAGCAGTACTTC	CATSSEPPVAGAGEQYF
-	TRBJ1-3	few	TRBV4-2	TGTGCCAGCAGCCAAGAAAACGTTGGAAACACCATATATTTT	CASSQENVGNTIYF
-	TRBJ2-1	-	TRBV5-4	TGTGCCAGCAGCCCTGGGACGGGGATGTCCTACAATGAGCAGTTCTTC	CASSPGTGMSYNEQFF
-	TRBJ1-1	-	TRBV7-9	TGTGCCAGCAGCTTGGGGTCAGGGATATCGAACACTGAAGCTTTCTTT	CASSLGSGISNTEAFF